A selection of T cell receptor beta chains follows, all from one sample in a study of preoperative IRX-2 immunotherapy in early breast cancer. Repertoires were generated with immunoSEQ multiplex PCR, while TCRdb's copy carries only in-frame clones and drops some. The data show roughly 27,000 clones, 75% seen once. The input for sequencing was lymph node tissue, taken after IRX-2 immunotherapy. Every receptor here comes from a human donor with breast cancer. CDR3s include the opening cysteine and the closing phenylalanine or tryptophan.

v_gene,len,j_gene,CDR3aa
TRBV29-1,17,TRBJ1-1,CSFITGTGFALGTEAFF
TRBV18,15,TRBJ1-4,CASSPGQATNEKLFF
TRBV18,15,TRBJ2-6,CASSRGGAGANVLTF
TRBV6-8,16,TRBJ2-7,CASSHFRDRGSYEQYF
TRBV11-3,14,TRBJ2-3,CASSRTLDADTQYF
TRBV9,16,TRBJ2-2,CASSVGGTSLTGELFF
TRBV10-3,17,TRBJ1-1,CAISESKTPHMNTEAFF
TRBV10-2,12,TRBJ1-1,CASSEWNREAFF
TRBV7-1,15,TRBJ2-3,CASSFDTYSTDTQYF
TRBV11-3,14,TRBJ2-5,CASSLVGGLETQYF
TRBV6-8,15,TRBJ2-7,CASSYVLAGLYEQYF
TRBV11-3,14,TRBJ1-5,CASSSGGLAQPQHF
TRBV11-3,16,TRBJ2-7,CASSKGGDRSTYEQYF
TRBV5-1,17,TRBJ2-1,CASSWPGLAGADNEQFF
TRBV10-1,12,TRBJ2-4,CASNQGGSIQYF
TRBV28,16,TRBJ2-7,CAIQRPLLARGNEQYF
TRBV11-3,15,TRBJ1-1,CASSIQLQGNTEAFF
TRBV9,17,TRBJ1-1,CASIPSRAGWGDTEAFF
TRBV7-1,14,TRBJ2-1,CASSLNRDSNEQFF
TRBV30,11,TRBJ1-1,CAWRESTEAFF
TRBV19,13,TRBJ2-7,CASSAGQGYEQYF
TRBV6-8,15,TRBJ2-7,CASSAGLVTSYEQYF
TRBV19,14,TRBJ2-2,CASKESGPSGELFF
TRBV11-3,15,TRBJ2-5,CASSLVGGGQETQYF
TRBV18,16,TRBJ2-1,CASSPPRQGIYNEQFF
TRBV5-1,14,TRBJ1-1,CASSPYGENTEAFF
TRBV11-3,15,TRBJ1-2,CASTLSDRQTTGYTF
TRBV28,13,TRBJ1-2,CASSVGTGQGYTF
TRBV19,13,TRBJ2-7,CASRQQGAHEQYF
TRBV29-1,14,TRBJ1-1,CSAALGAVNTEAFF
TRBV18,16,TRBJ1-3,CANSPSGQVIGNTIYF
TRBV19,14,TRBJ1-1,CASSQAGLNTEAFF
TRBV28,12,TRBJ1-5,CASSLENQPQHF
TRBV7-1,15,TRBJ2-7,CASSLSSGIIPEQYF
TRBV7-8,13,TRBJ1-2,CASSFDMFYGYTF
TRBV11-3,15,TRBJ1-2,CASSLVQGVYYGYTF
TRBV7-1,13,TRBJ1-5,CASSEISNQPQHF
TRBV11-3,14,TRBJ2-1,CASSSSSSYNEQFF
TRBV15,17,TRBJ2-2,CATSTQGGGANTGELFF
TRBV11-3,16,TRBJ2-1,CVSSLGGGRVMDEQFF
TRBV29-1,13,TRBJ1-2,CSVLGTPNYGYTF
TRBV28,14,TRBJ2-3,CASSLEAGEDTQYF
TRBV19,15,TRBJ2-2,CASSNRGRGTGELFF
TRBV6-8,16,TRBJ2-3,CASSEALRLSTDTQYF
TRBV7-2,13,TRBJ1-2,CASSQGEVYGYTF
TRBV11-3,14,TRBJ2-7,CASSLGQAPYEQYF